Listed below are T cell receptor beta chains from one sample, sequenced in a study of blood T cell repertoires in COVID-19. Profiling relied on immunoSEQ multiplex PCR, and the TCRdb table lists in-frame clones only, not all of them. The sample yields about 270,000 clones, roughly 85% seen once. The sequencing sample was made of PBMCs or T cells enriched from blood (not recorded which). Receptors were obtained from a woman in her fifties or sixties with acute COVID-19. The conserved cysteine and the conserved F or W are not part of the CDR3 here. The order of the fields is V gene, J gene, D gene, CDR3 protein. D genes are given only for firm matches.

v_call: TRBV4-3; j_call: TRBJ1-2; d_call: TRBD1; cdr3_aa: ASSLLQGSDYGYT
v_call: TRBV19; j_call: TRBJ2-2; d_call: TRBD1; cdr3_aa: ASSTRDRGGRGELF
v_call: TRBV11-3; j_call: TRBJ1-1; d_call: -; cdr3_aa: ASSDGGFTEAF
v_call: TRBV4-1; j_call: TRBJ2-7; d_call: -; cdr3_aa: ASSQGLAYEQY
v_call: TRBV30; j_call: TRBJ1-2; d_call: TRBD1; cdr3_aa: AWSKQGAYGYT
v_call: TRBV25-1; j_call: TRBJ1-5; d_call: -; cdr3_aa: ASSDTGGGNQPQH
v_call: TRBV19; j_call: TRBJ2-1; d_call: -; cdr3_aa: ASSIGSAGAYNEQF
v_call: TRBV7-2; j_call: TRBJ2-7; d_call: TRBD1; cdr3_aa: ASSLTGTGQSEQY
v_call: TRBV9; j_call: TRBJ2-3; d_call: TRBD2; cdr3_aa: ASSVSPLAGDTDTQY
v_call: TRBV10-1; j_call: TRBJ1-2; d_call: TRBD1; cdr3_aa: ASSEPGTENPRYGYT
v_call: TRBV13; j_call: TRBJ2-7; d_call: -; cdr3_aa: ASSLVGTGWNHEQY
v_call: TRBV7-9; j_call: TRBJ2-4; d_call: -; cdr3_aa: ASSLGVEAKNIQY
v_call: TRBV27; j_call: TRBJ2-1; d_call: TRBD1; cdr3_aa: ASSALDRANEQF
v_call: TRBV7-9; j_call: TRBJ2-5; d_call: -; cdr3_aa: ASSPEMETQY
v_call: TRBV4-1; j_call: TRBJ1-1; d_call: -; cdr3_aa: ASSPNGGGTEAF
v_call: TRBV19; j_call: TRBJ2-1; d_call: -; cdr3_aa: ASSIVGRQGLPF
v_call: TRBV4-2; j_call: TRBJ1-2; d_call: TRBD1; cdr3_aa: ASSQDRTGGGYT
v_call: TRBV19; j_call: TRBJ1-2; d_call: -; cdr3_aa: ASSSPTGLNYGYT
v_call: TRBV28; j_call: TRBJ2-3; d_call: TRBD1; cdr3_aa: ASSTRQGRTDTQY
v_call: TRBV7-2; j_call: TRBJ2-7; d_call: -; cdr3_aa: ASSYDPGGEQY
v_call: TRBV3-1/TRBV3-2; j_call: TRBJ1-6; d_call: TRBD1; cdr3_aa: ASSQDGQGRSPLH
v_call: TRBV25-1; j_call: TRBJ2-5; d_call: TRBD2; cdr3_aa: ASSAGTSVRETQY
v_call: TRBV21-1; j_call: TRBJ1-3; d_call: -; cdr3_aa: ASSPTGVTGPEGNTIY
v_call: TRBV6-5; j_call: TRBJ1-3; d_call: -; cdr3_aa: ASSRRGSGNTIY
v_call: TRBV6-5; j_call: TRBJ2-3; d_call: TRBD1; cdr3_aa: ASSHDRGRTDTQY
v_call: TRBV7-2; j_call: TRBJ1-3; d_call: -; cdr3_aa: ASSLDQVSGNTIY
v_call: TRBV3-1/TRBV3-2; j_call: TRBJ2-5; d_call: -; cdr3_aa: ASSQSGKTQY
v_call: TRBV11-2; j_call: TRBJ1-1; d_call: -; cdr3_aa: ASSLQTDMNTEAF
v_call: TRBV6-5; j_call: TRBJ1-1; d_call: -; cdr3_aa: ASSPGVWNTEAF
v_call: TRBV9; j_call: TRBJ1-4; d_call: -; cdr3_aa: ASSPRVGEKLF
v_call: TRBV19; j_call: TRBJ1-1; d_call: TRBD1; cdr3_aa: ASSITTGGAMNTEAF
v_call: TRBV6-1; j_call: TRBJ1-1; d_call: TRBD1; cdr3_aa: ASSEGTGNTEAF
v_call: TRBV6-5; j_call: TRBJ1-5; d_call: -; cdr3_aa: ASSLDKGPNQPQH
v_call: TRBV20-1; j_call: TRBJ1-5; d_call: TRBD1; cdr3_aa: SASRTGYNQPQH
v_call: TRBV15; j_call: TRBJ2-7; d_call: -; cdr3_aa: ATSRDPGSVNEQY
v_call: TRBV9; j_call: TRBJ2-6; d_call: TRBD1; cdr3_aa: ASSVGPTGGISGANVLT
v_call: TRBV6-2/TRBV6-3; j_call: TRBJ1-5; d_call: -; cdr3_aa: ASSFSSGLGPQH
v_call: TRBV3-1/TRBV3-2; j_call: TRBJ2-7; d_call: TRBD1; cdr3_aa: ASSLTGTGLHEQY
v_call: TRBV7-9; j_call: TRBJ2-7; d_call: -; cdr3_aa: ASSLSQGPKY
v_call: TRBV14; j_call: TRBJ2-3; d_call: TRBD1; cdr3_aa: ASSQDLGRDRQY
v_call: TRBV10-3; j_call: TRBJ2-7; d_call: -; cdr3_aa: AISAPGLSYEQY
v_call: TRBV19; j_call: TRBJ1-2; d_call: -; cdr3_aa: ASSSAPTGNYGYT
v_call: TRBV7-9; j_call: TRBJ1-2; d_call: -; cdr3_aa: ASSLSGNFYGYT
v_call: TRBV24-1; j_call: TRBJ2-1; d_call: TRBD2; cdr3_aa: ATSDPLAGGEQF
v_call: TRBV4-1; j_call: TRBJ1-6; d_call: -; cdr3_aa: ASSQGFGGIALSPLH
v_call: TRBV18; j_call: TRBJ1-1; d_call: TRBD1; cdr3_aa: ASSSQQGQSF
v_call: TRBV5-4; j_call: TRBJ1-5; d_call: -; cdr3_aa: ASSLDSGPQH
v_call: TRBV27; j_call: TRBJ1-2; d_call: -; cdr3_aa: ASSLNRDHGYT
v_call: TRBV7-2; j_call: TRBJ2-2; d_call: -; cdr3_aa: ASSSLGLSNTGELF
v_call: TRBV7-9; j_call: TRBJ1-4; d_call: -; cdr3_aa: ASSQQDATNEKLF
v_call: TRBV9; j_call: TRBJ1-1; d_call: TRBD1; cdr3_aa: ASSPGTGGITEAF